The 30 T cell receptor beta chains below all came from one sample that was sequenced in a study of T cells in Graves' hyperthyroidism and ophthalmopathy. The investigators amplified TCR beta CDR3 regions from RNA transcripts. TCR CDR3 underwent first-round RT-PCR with the HTBI primer set. TCRdb itself ran the multiplex PCR reads through MiXCR, one entry per CDR3 protein. Of approximately 350,000 distinct CDR3 sequences listed, around 15% are singletons. The sample consisted of blood. The source is a woman aged 55-75 years with Graves' ophthalmopathy.

Here the CDR3 DNA reads TGCAGTGCTCCTCCGATCTCAGGGGGGTGGGAGACCCAGTACTTC. It translates to CSAPPISGGWETQYF. The J gene is TRBJ2-5, the V gene TRBV20-1; TRBD1 might be the D (7 bases). The germline CDR1 and CDR2 sequences are DFQATT and SNEGSKA (reference sequence). Trimming stripped 5 bases from V and 5 bases from J, with 21 bases between. CDR3 length: 15 residues.

The chain links TRBV29-1 to TRBJ2-3; a possible D gene is TRBD2 (5 bases). This CDR3 contains 12 residues. Trimming took 3 bases from V and 5 from J, leaving 9 bases between them. Per germline, CDR1 SQVTM and CDR2 ANQGSEA. The CDR3 DNA sequence: TGCAGCGTTGATTCCGGGGAAGATACGCAGTATTTT. This gives the protein CSVDSGEDTQYF.

The J gene is TRBJ2-3, the V gene TRBV6-1; D is undetermined. The length of the CDR3 is 13 residues. The V gene's germline CDR1 is MNHNS and CDR2 SASEGT. V dropped 5 bases and J dropped 6 bases, with 12 bases sitting between them. The DNA for the CDR3 is TGTGCCAGCAGTCGATCGCGACACGATACGCAGTATTTT. Encoded protein: CASSRSRHDTQYF.

This chain connects TRBV4-1 to TRBJ1-6; D gene uncertain. The CDR3 extends over 12 amino acids. Germline values: CDR1 MGHRA, CDR2 YSYEKL. Trimming took 3 bases from V and 10 from J, leaving 7 bases between them. Here the CDR3 reads CASSHEGSPLHF. CDR3 sequence (DNA): TGCGCCAGCAGCCATGAGGGATCACCCCTCCACTTT.

CDR3 sequence (DNA): TGTGCCAGCAGTTTACGCCCGGGGGGGGGTCTCAATGAGCAGTTCTTC. This codes for CASSLRPGGGLNEQFF. V is TRBV12-3 or TRBV12-4 and J is TRBJ2-1, with TRBD2 matching over 8 bases. CDR3 length: 16 amino acids. With 2 bases clipped from V and 6 bases from J, the junction kept 9 bases outside the gene matches.

This clonotype showed up many times. The DNA of the CDR3 is TGTGCCAGCAGCTTAGGAGTTCGTGAGCAGTTCTTC. Amino acid sequence: CASSLGVREQFF. The rearrangement links TRBV7-9 to TRBJ2-1; no clear D. The CDR3 is 12 residues long. V lost 1 base, J lost 9 bases, and 7 bases lay in between. CDR1 and CDR2 from the germline V gene are SEHNR and FQNEAQ (reference sequence). Looking up the rest from reference TRBV7-9 and TRBJ2-1 gives the full variable domain: DTGVSQNPRHKITKRGQNVTFRCDPISEHNRLYWYRQTLGQGPEFLTYFQNEAQLEKSRLLSDRFSAERPKGSFSTLEIQRTEQGDSAMYLCASSLGVREQFFGPGTRLTVL.

This clonotype was observed at least ten times. The V and J genes are TRBV12-3 or TRBV12-4 and TRBJ2-3; 10 bases line up with TRBD1. The CDR3 covers 15 residues. After removal of 7 bases from V and 3 bases from J, the junction contained 7 bases not matched to a gene. CDR3 in amino acids: CASNRQGAKTDTQYF. The CDR3 DNA is TGTGCCAGCAACCGACAGGGGGCGAAGACAGATACGCAGTATTTT.

This clonotype was counted many times. CDR3 amino acids: CASSPPTSSYNEQFF. CDR3 nucleotide sequence: TGTGCCAGCTCACCACCCACCTCATCTTACAATGAGCAGTTCTTC. The J gene is TRBJ2-1, the V gene TRBV18; D gene unclear. V gave up 0 bases and J gave up 4 bases, with 10 bases separating them. Germline assignment: CDR1 KGHSH and CDR2 LQKENI. The CDR3 has 15 residues.

Concerning this clonotype: This may arise from a read error, as a much more abundant clone is one base away. The chain recombines TRBV28 with TRBJ2-5; D remains ambiguous. Trimming left V 5 bases short and J 3 bases short, with 7 bases between. Germline V gives CDR1 MDHEN, CDR2 SYDVKM. This CDR3 has 12 residues. CDR3 sequence: CASSSPEETQYF. CDR3 in DNA: TGTGCCAGCAGTAGCCCAGAAGAGACCCAGTACTTC. Full variable domain (missing parts from reference TRBV28 and TRBJ2-5): DVKVTQSSRYLVKRTGEKVFLECVQDMDHENMFWYRQDPGLGLRLIYFSYDVKMKEKGDIPEGYSVSREKKERFSLILESASTNQTSMYLCASSSPEETQYFGPGTRLLVL.

V is TRBV5-8 and J is TRBJ2-7, with TRBD1 identical over 8 bases. This CDR3 is 16 amino acids long. CDR1 is SGHTS, CDR2 YDEGEE, per germline. With 7 bases clipped from V and 0 bases from J, the junction kept 12 bases outside the gene matches. This chain's CDR3 is CASGQGDRSNSYEQYF. DNA for the CDR3: TGTGCCAGCGGACAGGGAGACAGGTCAAACTCCTACGAGCAGTACTTC.

Ten or more counts support this clonotype. The genes are TRBV27 and TRBJ2-5; tentatively, D is TRBD2 (6 bases). V gave up 0 bases and J gave up 4 bases, with 12 bases separating them. This CDR3 region has 15 residues. Per germline, CDR1 MNHEY and CDR2 SMNVEV (reference sequence). Here the CDR3 reads CASSLSPQGGETQYF. For the CDR3, the DNA is TGTGCCAGCAGTTTATCCCCCCAGGGAGGAGAGACCCAGTACTTC.

V usage is TRBV27 and J usage is TRBJ1-2; 7 bases line up with TRBD1. V shed 8 bases, J shed 5 bases, and the junction held 8 bases outside the gene matches. This CDR3 region has 13 residues. The germline CDR1 and CDR2 sequences are MNHEY and SMNVEV (reference sequence). CDR3 protein: CASASGTAYGYTF. Written as DNA, the CDR3 is TGTGCCAGCGCCTCCGGGACAGCTTATGGCTACACCTTC.

The table lists this clonotype with many counts. The CDR3 region is CASGAVGELFF. CDR3 bases: TGCGCCAGCGGGGCAGTCGGGGAGCTGTTTTTT. The chain carries TRBV5-1 and TRBJ2-2, with D perhaps TRBD1 (5 bases). With 7 bases removed from V and 7 bases from J, the gap between germline ends came to 8 bases. The CDR3 spans 11 residues. CDR1 is SGHRS and CDR2 is YFSETQ in the germline V gene.

This chain links TRBV6-1 with TRBJ2-1; D not certain. Germline values: CDR1 MNHNS, CDR2 SASEGT. V was pared by 5 bases and J by 8 bases, with 10 bases between. This CDR3 comprises 12 residues. CDR3 sequence (DNA): TGTGCCAGCAGTCGCGTAGGCGATGAGCAGTTCTTC. Translated, it gives CASSRVGDEQFF.

This clonotype was counted many times. This chain links TRBV20-1 with TRBJ2-1; 9 bases fit TRBD1. With 3 bases clipped from V and 4 bases from J, the junction kept 10 bases outside the gene matches. CDR1 and CDR2 from the germline V gene are DFQATT and SNEGSKA (reference sequence). The CDR3 runs 16 residues. The CDR3 protein is CSASSFGTGIYNEQFF. The CDR3 coding sequence is TGCAGTGCTAGTAGTTTCGGGACAGGGATTTACAATGAGCAGTTCTTC.

This clonotype was picked up many times. This rearrangement joins TRBV3-1 to TRBJ2-7; maybe TRBD2 (6 bases). This CDR3 has 12 amino acids. V was cut by 4 bases and J by 5 bases, with 9 bases left in between. Germline values: CDR1 LGHDT, CDR2 YNNKEL (reference sequence). This CDR3 is CASSLLADEQYF. CDR3 DNA sequence: TGTGCCAGCAGCCTACTAGCAGACGAGCAGTACTTC.

This chain joins TRBV28 and TRBJ2-2, with 11 positions matching TRBD1. This CDR3 spans 20 amino acids. Trimming cost V 5 bases and J 4 bases; bases outside gene matches: 18. The germline V gene has CDR1 MDHEN and CDR2 SYDVKM. CDR3 region: CASSPPDRGQRRKRTGELFF. DNA of the CDR3: TGTGCCAGCAGTCCCCCGGACAGGGGGCAAAGGAGGAAACGCACCGGGGAGCTGTTTTTT.

This clonotype came up many times. This chain joins TRBV11-2 and TRBJ2-7; TRBD1 matches at 10 bases. Germline V gene data show CDR1 as SGHAT and CDR2 as FQNNGV. This CDR3 has 15 residues. V shed 3 bases and J 1 base; nucleotides not matched to a gene: 3. The CDR3: CASSLGQGPSYEQYF. The CDR3 region has the DNA TGTGCCAGCAGCTTGGGACAGGGGCCTTCCTACGAGCAGTACTTC.

This clonotype was found many times. V is TRBV4-2 and J is TRBJ1-1; D call uncertain. Germline loops: CDR1 LGHNA, CDR2 YNFKEQ. The length of the CDR3 is 15 residues. The ends were cut back, 4 bases at V and 1 base at J, with 13 bases in the middle. The CDR3 protein is CASSLAPGENTEAFF. CDR3 nucleotides: TGTGCCAGCAGCCTCGCCCCGGGCGAGAACACTGAAGCTTTCTTT.

This clonotype occurred many times. The J gene is TRBJ2-7, the V gene TRBV28; perhaps D is TRBD1 or TRBD2 (7 bases each). V lost 6 bases and J lost 4, with 16 bases in between. Germline CDR1 reads MDHEN; CDR2 reads SYDVKM. This CDR3 comprises 14 residues. The CDR3 nucleotides are TGTGCCAGCAGCTTGACAGGGAGGGCGTACGAGCAGTACTTC. Translation: CASSLTGRAYEQYF.

In this sample, this clonotype turned up once. A much larger clone sits a single nucleotide away, making a read error possible. The chain links TRBV15 to TRBJ2-3; tentative D call: TRBD1 (5 bases). Germline assignment: CDR1 LNHNV and CDR2 YYDKDF (reference sequence). This CDR3 comprises 14 residues. The CDR3 nucleotides are TGTGCCACCAGCAGAGGGGCAAGCACAGGTACGCAGTATTTT. This encodes CATSRGASTGTQYF.

This clonotype was seen many times. V gene TRBV6-1 combines with J gene TRBJ1-1; the D is unclear. Trimming removed 6 bases from V and 1 base from J, with 12 bases in between. The CDR3 contains 14 residues. CDR1 is MNHNS, CDR2 SASEGT, per germline. CDR3 amino acids: CASSGDLKNTEAFF. DNA of the CDR3: TGTGCCAGCAGCGGAGACCTAAAGAACACTGAAGCTTTCTTT.

This clonotype occurred a few times. The chain couples TRBV20-1 to TRBJ1-1, with 7 bases lining up with TRBD1. CDR3 length: 14 residues. Germline V lookup: CDR1 DFQATT, CDR2 SNEGSKA (reference sequence). After removal of 3 bases from V and 11 bases from J, the junction contained 15 bases not matched to a gene. The CDR3: CSASLQGGGFRAFF. In DNA form, the CDR3 reads TGCAGTGCTAGCCTCCAGGGGGGAGGATTTCGGGCTTTCTTT.

The gene calls are TRBV12-3 or TRBV12-4 and TRBJ2-2; 13 nucleotides match TRBD2. The CDR3 covers 15 residues. Trimming at V came to 6 bases and at J to 7 bases, leaving 5 bases not matched to a gene. The CDR3 DNA sequence: TGTGCCAGCAGGGGACTAGCGGGGTCCAACGGGGAGCTGTTTTTT. Its protein is CASRGLAGSNGELFF.

The chain links TRBV7-8 to TRBJ1-4; maybe TRBD1 (5 bases). Trimming removed 5 bases at V and 6 bases at J, with 19 bases between. The CDR3 totals 16 residues. CDR1 SGHVS and CDR2 FQNEAQ come from the germline V gene. The CDR3 DNA is TGTGCCAGCAGCGGACGCCCCGGGACCGAAGATGAAAAACTGTTTTTT. This translates into CASSGRPGTEDEKLFF.

The sample holds one count of this clonotype. This chain connects TRBV20-1 to TRBJ2-1; D is perhaps TRBD2 (5 bases). Trimming removed 0 bases from V and 14 bases from J, with 14 bases in between. The CDR3 has 12 residues. Germline V CDR1 and CDR2: DFQATT, SNEGSKA (reference sequence). The chain's CDR3 is CSARDRGIGEFF. The CDR3, as DNA: TGCAGTGCTAGAGATCGAGGAATCGGGGAGTTCTTC.

This rearrangement joins TRBV29-1 to TRBJ1-2; D gene unclear. Trimming cost V 0 bases and J 2 bases, with 13 bases left between them. This CDR3 spans 15 amino acids. Looked up from germline, CDR1 is SQVTM and CDR2 is ANQGSEA. The CDR3 here is CSVEESRTGNYGYTF. CDR3 DNA: TGCAGCGTTGAAGAGTCCAGGACTGGGAACTATGGCTACACCTTC.

This clonotype was counted only a few times. V usage is TRBV20-1 and J usage is TRBJ2-7; TRBD1 matches 7 bases. The germline V gene has CDR1 DFQATT and CDR2 SNEGSKA (reference sequence). The CDR3 contains 15 residues. V shed 3 bases and J 2 bases; nucleotides not matched to a gene: 10. DNA for the CDR3: TGCAGTGCTAGGGGGACAGAGGCCGCTCCCTACGAGCAGTACTTC. This translates into CSARGTEAAPYEQYF.

This clonotype was seen ten or more times. This rearrangement joins TRBV6-5 to TRBJ2-6, with 7 bases identical to TRBD2. With V trimmed by 4 bases and J by 4 bases, 4 bases remained unmatched. Germline V gene lookup returns CDR1 MNHEY and CDR2 SVGAGI. The CDR3 is made up of 15 amino acids. Here the CDR3 DNA reads TGTGCCAGCAGTTCTGGAGCGGGAGGGGCCAACGTCCTGACTTTC. Protein product: CASSSGAGGANVLTF.

This clonotype was counted many times. V gene TRBV7-2 combines with J gene TRBJ1-2; tentative D call: TRBD1 (5 bases). Germline V CDR1 and CDR2: SGHTA, FQGNSA. CDR3 length: 11 amino acids. The V end was cut by 1 base, the J end by 8 bases, with 5 bases between. CDR3 residues: CASSLGGGYTF. The CDR3 coding sequence is TGTGCCAGCAGCTTAGGGGGGGGCTACACCTTC.